A selection of T cell receptor beta chains follows, all from one sample in a study of blood T cell repertoires in COVID-19. Profiling relied on immunoSEQ multiplex PCR, and the TCRdb table lists in-frame clones only, not all of them. This table holds 95,000 to 100,000 clones, around 87% found once. The source material was peripheral blood. The receptors were sampled from a woman aged 30 to 39 with acute or convalescent COVID-19. Each CDR3 is given with its conserved first and last residue.

j_call	v_call	cdr3_aa
TRBJ2-7	TRBV3-1/TRBV3-2	CASSLGGDYEQYF
TRBJ1-1	TRBV7-9	CASSLQQAAFF
TRBJ1-6	TRBV2	CASAGGQGDSPLHF
TRBJ1-5	TRBV28	CASSLRYNQPQHF
TRBJ2-1	TRBV4-2	CASSQVEGADEQFF
TRBJ2-2	TRBV30	CARGGYTGELFF
TRBJ1-2	TRBV14	CASSQDDRNPTTNYGYTF
TRBJ2-7	TRBV15	CATSRGSLLRGTVYEQYF
TRBJ2-2	TRBV6-5	CASSSLSGGAAGELFF
TRBJ1-2	TRBV24-1	CATSGDRVGYTF
TRBJ1-5	TRBV18	CASSPSKGDQPQHF
TRBJ1-2	TRBV3-1/TRBV3-2	CASSQEGAGGYTF
TRBJ2-3	TRBV24-1	CATSDPGTGKQYF
TRBJ2-4	TRBV11-3	CASSLAPTGAAKNIQYF
TRBJ1-1	TRBV9	CASSPSGQGAINTEAFF
TRBJ2-1	TRBV10-1	CASSTGTSYNEQFF
TRBJ2-4	TRBV6-4	CASSHSRDTSQDF
TRBJ1-2	TRBV19	CASTPGTGTYGYTF
TRBJ1-2	TRBV7-9	CASSLADRESSGYTF